The present T cell receptor (beta chain) was sequenced within a study of control samples from healthy donors and cancer patients. Germline CDR1 is MDHEN and CDR2 is SYDVKM. V was shortened by 6 bases and J by 9 bases, with 12 bases between the two germline ends. The CDR3 consists of 12 residues. Assay: immunoSEQ multiplex PCR; the TCRdb copy retains only in-frame clones and omits some. The repertoire has about 120,000 clones, around 96% of them found once; the top ten carry 3.6%. The V gene is TRBV28, the J gene TRBJ2-1; a possible D gene is TRBD2 (6 bases). The clonotype originates from a man aged 30 to 45 in good health. Sequencing was carried out using blood. CDR3 protein: CASSPLASEQFF. The CDR3 DNA sequence: TGTGCCAGCAGCCCACTAGCTTCTGAGCAGTTCTTC.